This T cell receptor beta chain was retrieved from a study of beta chain features in type 1 diabetes. cDNA synthesis used the whole RNA isolate, giving expressed TCRB sequences. Profiled with immunoSEQ multiplex PCR; TCRdb holds only in-frame clones, not every one. Here the sample spans 90,000 to 110,000 clones, 40% being singletons. Germline-derived CDR1 and CDR2 are SQVTM and ANQGSEA. The CDR3 contains 12 residues. This TCR was sampled from a woman younger than 30 in good health. This sequence joins TRBV29-1 and TRBJ2-5; D may be TRBD1 (5 bases). The J call is doubtful: the DNA matches TRBJ2-7 better. Sequencing was carried out using stem cell memory CD4+ T cells from blood. In nucleotides, the CDR3 is TGCAGCGTTGGACAGAACACCTACGAGCAGTACTTC. Translated, it gives CSVGQNTYEQYF.